This T cell receptor (beta chain) was sequenced in a study of blood T cell repertoires in COVID-19. Study overall: Researchers got acute and convalescent COVID-19 samples from the United States, Italy and Spain.

The CDR3 has 13 amino acids. Deletions cut 4 bases from V and 6 bases from J, with 12 bases between. Germline CDR1 and CDR2: SGHTA and FQGNSA. Generated by immunoSEQ multiplex PCR, the TCRdb table keeps only in-frame clones and is missing some. This table holds roughly 160,000 clones, 79% found once. This clonotype originated in a woman between 55 and 75 years old with COVID-19, enrolled during active disease. The chain employs TRBV7-2 and TRBJ1-2; the D is unclear. Source material: peripheral blood. In DNA, the CDR3 is TGTGCCAGCAGCTACCAGGTATTCGATGGCTACACCTTC. Its translation is CASSYQVFDGYTF.